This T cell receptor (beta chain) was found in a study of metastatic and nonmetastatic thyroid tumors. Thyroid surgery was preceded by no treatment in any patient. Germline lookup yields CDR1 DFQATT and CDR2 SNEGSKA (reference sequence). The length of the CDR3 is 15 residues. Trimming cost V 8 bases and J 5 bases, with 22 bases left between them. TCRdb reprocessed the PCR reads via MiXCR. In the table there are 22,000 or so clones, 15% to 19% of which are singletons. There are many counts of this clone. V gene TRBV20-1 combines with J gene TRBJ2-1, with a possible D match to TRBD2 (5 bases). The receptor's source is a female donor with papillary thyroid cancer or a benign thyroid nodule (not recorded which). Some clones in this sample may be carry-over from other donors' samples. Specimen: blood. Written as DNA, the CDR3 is TGCAGTCCCCTCTCTCGGGGTCGACGGCACAATGAGCAGTTCTTC. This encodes CSPLSRGRRHNEQFF.